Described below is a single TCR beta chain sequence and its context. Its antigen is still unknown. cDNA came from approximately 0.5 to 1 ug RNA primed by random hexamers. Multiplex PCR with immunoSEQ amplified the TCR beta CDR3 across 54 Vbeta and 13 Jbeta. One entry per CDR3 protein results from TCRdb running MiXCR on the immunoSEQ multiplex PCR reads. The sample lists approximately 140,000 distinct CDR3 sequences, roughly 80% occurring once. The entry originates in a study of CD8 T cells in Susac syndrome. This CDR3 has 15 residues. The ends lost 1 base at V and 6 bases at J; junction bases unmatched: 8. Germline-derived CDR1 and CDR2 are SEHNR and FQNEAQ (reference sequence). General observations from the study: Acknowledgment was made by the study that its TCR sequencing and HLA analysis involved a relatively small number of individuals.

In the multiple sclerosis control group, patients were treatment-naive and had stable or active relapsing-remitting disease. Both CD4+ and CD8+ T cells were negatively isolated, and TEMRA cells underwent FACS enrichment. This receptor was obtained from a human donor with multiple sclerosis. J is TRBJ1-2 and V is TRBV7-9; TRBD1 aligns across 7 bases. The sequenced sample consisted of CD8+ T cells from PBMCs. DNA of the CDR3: TGTGCCAGCAGCTTAGTCTTTAGGGGGCGTGATGGCTACACCTTC. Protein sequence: CASSLVFRGRDGYTF.